This T cell receptor (beta chain) was documented in a study of shared clonotypes between healthy human individuals. The protocol was immunoSEQ multiplex PCR, while the TCRdb copy is restricted to in-frame clones and leaves out a portion. Here the sample spans approximately 92,000 clones, almost 70% being singletons. The sequencing input was memory CD8+ T cells sorted from blood. The sample's subset: CD45RO+ cells pooled with CCR7-negative TemRA cells. This TCR was recovered from a man aged 25-45 years in good health.

This chain's CDR3 is CASAQRESYNEQFF. CDR3 sequence (DNA): TGTGCCAGCGCCCAGCGGGAGTCCTACAATGAGCAGTTCTTC. J is TRBJ2-1 and V is TRBV6-5; TRBD2 matches at 8 bases. The CDR3 sequence is 14 residues long. CDR1 and CDR2 (germline): MNHEY, SVGAGI. The junction had 4 bases not matched to a gene; V was cut back by 8 bases and J by 1 base.